This T cell receptor (beta chain) was captured by sequencing in a study of blood T cell repertoires in COVID-19. About the research overall: Some COVID-19 samples were acute and others convalescent; all came from the United States, Italy and Spain. From T cells, B-cell-depleted T cells, or PBMCs came the material, which was cDNA or gDNA.

How the authors handled the data: Amplification with reference gene primers provided the estimates of nucleated cell counts. The method was immunoSEQ multiplex PCR; TCRdb's version includes in-frame clones alone and lacks a portion of them. V, J and clone size reflect that table, while D and trimming were determined from the DNA. The sample carries roughly 200,000 clones, around 90% recorded once. There are 15 residues in the CDR3. V was cut by 0 bases and J by 3 bases, with 9 bases left in between. Germline CDR1 and CDR2: MGHRA and YSYEKL. Sequencing used peripheral blood. The TCR comes from a man in his forties with active or convalescent COVID-19. The chain is built from TRBV4-1 and TRBJ1-3; a weak D match, TRBD1 (5 bases). The CDR3 DNA reads as TGCGCCAGCAGCCAAGATTGGGGGGGTGGAAACACCATATATTTT. This sequence encodes CASSQDWGGGNTIYF.